The sequence of this TCR beta chain was determined in a study of T-cell memory formation after mild COVID-19. Study-wide context: For the most part, TCR clusters were specific to one donor. Study-level findings and limits: Clones that contracted from day 15 to 85 had balanced CD4/CD8; later expanders were CD4+ biased. Among CD4+ contracting clones, most were CM and EM, and CD8+ ones EMRA.

TCRdb reanalysed the 5' RACE reads using MiXCR and keeps one entry per CDR3 protein. The table lists around 340,000 distinct CDR3 sequences, roughly 13% of them singletons. Germline-derived CDR1 and CDR2 are SGHTA and FQGNSA. The CDR3 is made up of 13 amino acids. V was pared by 8 bases and J by 9 bases, with 8 bases of the junction left unmatched. This clonotype has just a few counts. Its matching antigen is unknown. The sequence was obtained from a man younger than 35 who had mild COVID-19 (a few samples of this study predate the infection). Cell type and time point are not known. The sequencing input was PBMCs or a T cell subset sorted from them (not recorded which). The genes are TRBV7-2 and TRBJ2-1; 9 bases are shared with TRBD1. DNA for the CDR3: TGTGCCAGCGGACCCGGGACAGGGAGTGAGCAGTTCTTC. This translates into CASGPGTGSEQFF. The whole variable domain, filled in from reference TRBV7-2 and TRBJ2-1, reads GAGVSQSPSNKVTEKGKDVELRCDPISGHTALYWYRQSLGQGLEFLIYFQGNSAPDKSGLPSDRFSAERTGGSVSTLTIQRTQQEDSAVYLCASGPGTGSEQFFGPGTRLTVL.